Listed below are T cell receptor beta chains from one sample, sequenced in a study of OX40 agonist ivuxolimab in advanced cancers. Measured with immunoSEQ multiplex PCR; TCRdb has only the in-frame clones, and not every one. Counted here are over 25,000 clones, approximately 81% occurring once; the ten biggest clones make up 32%. This specimen consisted of CD4+ or CD8+ T cells sorted from blood, obtained in a trial of the OX40 agonist ivuxolimab. The receptors shown here come from an adult with an advanced solid tumor such as melanoma, head and neck, liver or kidney cancer. Each CDR3 is given with its conserved first and last residue. Fields, in order: V gene, clone size, J gene, D gene, CDR3 protein. D genes are given only for firm matches. Clone size is stated in some rows and not others, as once, few, many or a class when expanded.

v_gene: TRBV27; abundance: NA; j_gene: TRBJ2-7; d_gene: NA; CDR3aa: CASSLRGASPYEQYF
v_gene: TRBV28; abundance: NA; j_gene: TRBJ1-5; d_gene: NA; CDR3aa: CASSLKSIKDQPQHF
v_gene: TRBV9; abundance: few; j_gene: TRBJ2-1; d_gene: NA; CDR3aa: CASSVVERVGPNEQFF
v_gene: TRBV28; abundance: NA; j_gene: TRBJ1-1; d_gene: NA; CDR3aa: CASSFRGNTEAFF
v_gene: TRBV4-1; abundance: NA; j_gene: TRBJ2-2; d_gene: NA; CDR3aa: CASSQEFPAPGELFF
v_gene: TRBV6-5; abundance: once; j_gene: TRBJ1-3; d_gene: NA; CDR3aa: CASSYARAGNTIYF
v_gene: TRBV7-9; abundance: NA; j_gene: TRBJ2-7; d_gene: NA; CDR3aa: CASSHDRNLYEQYF
v_gene: TRBV2; abundance: NA; j_gene: TRBJ2-3; d_gene: TRBD1; CDR3aa: CASARGQGGDTQYF
v_gene: TRBV30; abundance: NA; j_gene: TRBJ2-1; d_gene: TRBD2; CDR3aa: CAWSDGRPLREQFF
v_gene: TRBV19; abundance: NA; j_gene: TRBJ1-5; d_gene: NA; CDR3aa: CASSIRTGSNQPQHF
v_gene: TRBV6-5; abundance: NA; j_gene: TRBJ2-7; d_gene: NA; CDR3aa: CASRGGSTYEQYF
v_gene: TRBV7-8; abundance: few; j_gene: TRBJ2-3; d_gene: NA; CDR3aa: CASSLPEGGRSRTDTQYF
v_gene: TRBV11-3; abundance: NA; j_gene: TRBJ2-1; d_gene: TRBD1; CDR3aa: CASSSTGTARNNEQFF
v_gene: TRBV9; abundance: NA; j_gene: TRBJ2-7; d_gene: TRBD2; CDR3aa: CASSPGLVSYEQYF
v_gene: TRBV11-3; abundance: NA; j_gene: TRBJ1-4; d_gene: NA; CDR3aa: CASSLRAATNEKLFF
v_gene: TRBV7-3; abundance: NA; j_gene: TRBJ2-4; d_gene: NA; CDR3aa: CASSLRLGVYGIQYF
v_gene: TRBV5-1; abundance: NA; j_gene: TRBJ2-1; d_gene: NA; CDR3aa: CASSLVGISAYNEQFF
v_gene: TRBV28; abundance: NA; j_gene: TRBJ2-7; d_gene: NA; CDR3aa: CASSSNLGADNSYEQYF
v_gene: TRBV2; abundance: NA; j_gene: TRBJ2-5; d_gene: NA; CDR3aa: CASSLRTATTEETQYF
v_gene: TRBV27; abundance: NA; j_gene: TRBJ2-1; d_gene: NA; CDR3aa: CASSFIPSGTQFF
v_gene: TRBV4-1; abundance: NA; j_gene: TRBJ2-5; d_gene: TRBD1; CDR3aa: CASSQVVTGPQETQYF
v_gene: TRBV19; abundance: NA; j_gene: TRBJ1-6; d_gene: TRBD1; CDR3aa: CASSIPDRGSGNSPLHF
v_gene: TRBV30; abundance: few; j_gene: TRBJ1-1; d_gene: NA; CDR3aa: CAWKGSIRTEAFF
v_gene: TRBV4-1; abundance: NA; j_gene: TRBJ2-5; d_gene: NA; CDR3aa: CASSQDTGQQETQYF
v_gene: TRBV4-1; abundance: few; j_gene: TRBJ2-1; d_gene: TRBD1; CDR3aa: CASSHPGGSYNEQFF
v_gene: TRBV7-3; abundance: NA; j_gene: TRBJ2-3; d_gene: TRBD2; CDR3aa: CASSLRLTSGSMADTQYF
v_gene: TRBV28; abundance: NA; j_gene: TRBJ2-7; d_gene: TRBD2; CDR3aa: CASSLLAGDYEQYF
v_gene: TRBV5-1; abundance: NA; j_gene: TRBJ2-1; d_gene: TRBD2; CDR3aa: CASRPTSGSSYNEQFF
v_gene: TRBV30; abundance: NA; j_gene: TRBJ2-1; d_gene: TRBD1; CDR3aa: CAWDPGTGFYREQFF
v_gene: TRBV4-1; abundance: NA; j_gene: TRBJ1-5; d_gene: TRBD1; CDR3aa: CASSRTGESNQPQHF
v_gene: TRBV4-1; abundance: NA; j_gene: TRBJ2-7; d_gene: TRBD2; CDR3aa: CASSQEVSGNYEQYF
v_gene: TRBV5-6; abundance: NA; j_gene: NA; d_gene: TRBD1; CDR3aa: CASSPNRGYEQYF
v_gene: TRBV7-9; abundance: few; j_gene: TRBJ2-2; d_gene: NA; CDR3aa: CASSLVHPNTGELFF
v_gene: TRBV30; abundance: NA; j_gene: TRBJ2-3; d_gene: NA; CDR3aa: CAWSAPGFSTDTQYF
v_gene: TRBV7-8; abundance: NA; j_gene: TRBJ1-3; d_gene: NA; CDR3aa: CASSLDVSSGNTIYF
v_gene: TRBV28; abundance: NA; j_gene: TRBJ1-2; d_gene: TRBD1; CDR3aa: CASSFLQGWGGYTF
v_gene: TRBV7-8; abundance: NA; j_gene: TRBJ2-5; d_gene: TRBD2; CDR3aa: CASSLLTSGIWGDKETQYF
v_gene: TRBV18; abundance: NA; j_gene: TRBJ2-2; d_gene: NA; CDR3aa: CASSPTTANTGELFF
v_gene: TRBV5-1; abundance: once; j_gene: TRBJ1-6; d_gene: TRBD1; CDR3aa: CASSLDQGVSYNSPLHF
v_gene: TRBV6-6; abundance: NA; j_gene: TRBJ2-7; d_gene: TRBD1; CDR3aa: CASSWGTGEDYEQYF
v_gene: TRBV5-4; abundance: NA; j_gene: TRBJ2-3; d_gene: TRBD2; CDR3aa: CASSFRREGVDTQYF
v_gene: TRBV21-1; abundance: NA; j_gene: TRBJ1-1; d_gene: NA; CDR3aa: CASSKECRGQGRIRTEAFF
v_gene: TRBV7-6; abundance: NA; j_gene: TRBJ2-3; d_gene: NA; CDR3aa: CASSWAGSGADTQYF
v_gene: TRBV7-3; abundance: NA; j_gene: TRBJ2-7; d_gene: NA; CDR3aa: CASSHGAAYEQYF
v_gene: TRBV6-5; abundance: NA; j_gene: TRBJ2-7; d_gene: NA; CDR3aa: CASSYGSGGFTYEQYF
v_gene: TRBV4-1; abundance: once; j_gene: TRBJ1-1; d_gene: NA; CDR3aa: CASSKTPGDTEAFF
v_gene: TRBV7-9; abundance: few; j_gene: TRBJ1-2; d_gene: NA; CDR3aa: CASSPVGVRESGYTF
v_gene: TRBV11-3; abundance: NA; j_gene: TRBJ2-2; d_gene: NA; CDR3aa: CASSHHRATGELFF